The clone carrying this TCR beta chain is medium-sized within its sample. Its antigen is unknown. The CDR3 totals 19 residues. The ends lost 0 bases at V and 0 bases at J; junction bases unmatched: 14. Profiled with immunoSEQ multiplex PCR; TCRdb holds only in-frame clones, not every one. The sample has 12,000 or so clones, about half seen once. The data were taken from a study of T cell clonotyping in hematopoietic cell transplantation. Study conclusions and caveats: Graft donor and pretransplant recipient Inverse Simpson Index values predicted broader posttransplant TCR diversity. Few recipient clonotypes overlapped donors; over 95% were de novo at given depth. After transplant, recipient diversity fell while pathologically expanded clonotypes grew through day 180.

The receptor's source is a man aged 50-59 years in good health. Some clones in this sample may be carry-over from other donors' samples. The source material was peripheral blood mononuclear cells. J is TRBJ2-7 and V is TRBV5-3; 8 bases match TRBD1. TRBV5-3 is an ORF for which the function is uncertain. CDR3 in DNA: TGTGCCAGAAGCTTGGCCACCAGACGGGTAACAGGGGGCTCCTACGAGCAGTACTTC. Translated, it gives CARSLATRRVTGGSYEQYF.